These 13 T cell receptor beta chains were sequenced from one sample in a study of blood T cell repertoires in COVID-19. The assay was immunoSEQ multiplex PCR, and TCRdb's table has in-frame clones only and misses some. The top ten clones hold around 8% of a sample with 130,000 to 150,000 clones, 70% to 90% of them seen once. The sequenced sample consisted of peripheral blood. The receptors come from a woman aged 55-75 years with COVID-19, enrolled during active disease.

The J gene is TRBJ2-7, the V gene TRBV7-8, with D perhaps matching TRBD1 (6 bases). The V gene lost 8 bases and the J gene lost 7 bases, with 30 bases spanning the gap. CDR3 length: 17 amino acids. In germline, CDR1 is SGHVS, CDR2 FQNEAQ. The CDR3 loop is CASGGKQGNPPYDEQYF. CDR3 DNA: TGTGCCAGCGGCGGAAAACAGGGAAACCCTCCGTACGATGAGCAGTACTTC.

In nucleotides, the CDR3 is TGTGCCAGCAGCACAAATCGGGACAGGCCTTACGAGCAGTACTTC. Protein product: CASSTNRDRPYEQYF. The rearrangement joins TRBV7-8 to TRBJ2-7, with 8 bases aligning to TRBD1. Germline V gene data show CDR1 as SGHVS and CDR2 as FQNEAQ. The CDR3 is 15 residues long. The V segment lost 5 bases and the J segment 4 bases; nucleotides outside the gene matches: 10.

The chain links TRBV24-1 to TRBJ1-4, with D unclear. CDR3 length: 11 amino acids. Trimming shortened V by 6 bases and J by 4 bases, and 2 bases separated the two germline ends. Germline CDR1 is KGHDR and CDR2 is SFDVKD. The CDR3 nucleotides are TGTGCCACCAGTTATAATGAAAAACTGTTTTTT. Residues: CATSYNEKLFF.

This clone came up a few times. The chain combines TRBV11-2 with TRBJ1-1; possibly TRBD1 for D (5 bases). CDR1 is SGHAT, CDR2 FQNNGV, per germline. Trimming shortened V by 1 base and J by 8 bases, and 29 bases separated the two germline ends. The CDR3 spans 19 residues. This CDR3 reads CASSLVGGWKTVGDREAFF. As DNA, the CDR3 is TGTGCCAGCAGCTTAGTGGGGGGTTGGAAGACCGTAGGCGACCGAGAAGCTTTCTTT.

This clone was observed a few times. The rearrangement joins TRBV12-5 to TRBJ2-1, with 10 nucleotides matching TRBD2. Per the germline V gene, CDR1 is LGHNT and CDR2 is FRNRAP. CDR3 size: 18 residues. V lost 4 bases and J lost 3; bases outside the gene matches: 12. The CDR3 region has the DNA TGTGCTAGTGGTTCCCTAGCGGGGGCCCTTTCAGTCTACAATGAGCAGTTCTTC. Its translation: CASGSLAGALSVYNEQFF.

The V call is TRBV2, the J call TRBJ1-1, with D possibly matching TRBD1 (5 bases). This CDR3 is 11 amino acids long. Germline lookup yields CDR1 SNHLY and CDR2 FYNNEI. V was shortened by 8 bases and J by 7 bases, with 11 bases between the two germline ends. CDR3 bases: TGTGCCAGCCGGTGGGGCGGTGAAGCTTTCTTT. Its protein is CASRWGGEAFF.

The rearrangement links TRBV27 to TRBJ2-7; TRBD1 agrees at 8 bases. This CDR3 is 15 amino acids long. From germline, CDR1 is MNHEY and CDR2 SMNVEV (reference sequence). V dropped 4 bases and J dropped 2; count of bases not matched to a gene: 7. The CDR3 protein is CASSSGTGRPYEQYF. CDR3 nucleotides: TGTGCCAGCAGTTCGGGGACAGGTAGACCCTACGAGCAGTACTTC.

The chain carries TRBV23-1 and TRBJ1-4; D unresolved. TRBV23-1 is given ORF status, its function remaining uncertain. The V end was cut by 3 bases, the J end by 4 bases, with 18 bases between. This CDR3 is built from 17 residues. The CDR3 sequence: CASSHRGTRGINEKLFF. In DNA form, the CDR3 reads TGCGCCAGCAGTCATCGAGGAACAAGAGGAATTAATGAAAAACTGTTTTTT.

This clone has more than one count but fewer than ten. This sequence joins TRBV5-1 and TRBJ1-2; 9 bases line up with TRBD1. The CDR3 loop spans 15 amino acids. The trim removed 4 bases at V and 0 bases at J, leaving 4 bases unmatched. The germline V gene has CDR1 SGHRS and CDR2 YFSETQ. The CDR3 spells CASSVGTGPNYGYTF. CDR3 DNA sequence: TGCGCCAGCAGCGTTGGGACAGGGCCTAACTATGGCTACACCTTC.

This clone appeared a single time. The chain joins TRBV18 to TRBJ1-1; D call uncertain. CDR1 is KGHSH and CDR2 is LQKENI in the germline V gene. The CDR3 consists of 15 residues. With 2 bases removed from V and 0 bases from J, the gap between germline ends came to 10 bases. This CDR3 reads CASSPSREMNTEAFF. The CDR3 DNA reads as TGTGCCAGCTCACCAAGTCGAGAAATGAACACTGAAGCTTTCTTT. Combining the CDR3 with reference TRBV18 and TRBJ1-1 gives the whole variable domain NAGVMQNPRHLVRRRGQEARLRCSPMKGHSHVYWYRQLPEEGLKFMVYLQKENIIDESGMPKERFSAEFPKEGPSILRIQQVVRGDSAAYFCASSPSREMNTEAFFGQGTRLTVV.

This chain links TRBV5-4 with TRBJ1-3; 9 bases are shared with TRBD1. The germline V gene encodes CDR1 SGHNT and CDR2 YYREEE (reference sequence). V trimming: 4 bases; J trimming: 0 bases; junction bases outside the gene matches: 5. The CDR3 is made up of 16 amino acids. The CDR3 DNA follows: TGTGCCAGCAGCACCCGGACAGGGGACTCTGGAAACACCATATATTTT. Amino acids: CASSTRTGDSGNTIYF.

A few counts support this clone. The rearrangement uses TRBV4-1 and TRBJ1-2, with a tentative D call TRBD1 (5 bases). Looked up from germline, CDR1 is MGHRA and CDR2 is YSYEKL. Between the trimmed V and J ends, which lost 2 bases and 8 bases, there was a span of 18 bases. This CDR3 is built from 15 residues. The CDR3 is CASSQSRTGFLGYTF. The CDR3 bases are TGCGCCAGCAGCCAATCTCGTACAGGCTTTTTGGGCTACACCTTC.

The chain is built from TRBV5-1 and TRBJ2-2; the D gene is possibly TRBD2 (6 bases). The CDR3 runs 15 residues. CDR1 is SGHRS, CDR2 YFSETQ, per germline. Trimming stripped 0 bases from V and 5 bases from J, with 11 bases between. Here the CDR3 DNA reads TGCGCCAGCAGCTTGGTAATGGAGGGTACCGGGGAGCTGTTTTTT. As protein: CASSLVMEGTGELFF.